A selection of T cell receptor beta chains follows, all from one sample in a study of blood T cell repertoires in COVID-19. Produced via immunoSEQ multiplex PCR; TCRdb's table is partial and in-frame only. The sample lists 150,000 to 200,000 clones, 85% to 90% occurring once. The source material was peripheral blood. Source of these receptors: a woman in her seventies with COVID-19, enrolled during active disease. CDR3s include the opening cysteine and the closing phenylalanine or tryptophan. The order of the fields is V gene, J gene, D gene, clone size, CDR3 length, CDR3 protein, CDR3 DNA. D genes are given only for firm matches. Expanded clones get a size class; other rows say once, few or many, or leave the size out.

>TRBV19|TRBJ2-2|NA|few|16
CASSIRDNVNTGELFF
TGTGCCAGTAGTATCCGGGACAATGTCAACACCGGGGAGCTGTTTTTT
>TRBV27|TRBJ2-7|TRBD2|NA|17
CASSFMGPAGGQYEQYF
TGTGCCAGCAGTTTTATGGGACCAGCGGGAGGGCAATACGAGCAGTACTTC
>TRBV29-1|TRBJ2-2|TRBD1|NA|13
CSADRAGTGELFF
TGCAGCGCCGACAGGGCGGGCACCGGGGAGCTGTTTTTT
>TRBV19|TRBJ2-2|NA|NA|15
CASGVVGSRAGELFF
TGTGCCAGTGGCGTTGTTGGGAGTAGAGCCGGGGAGCTGTTTTTT
>TRBV18|TRBJ1-1|NA|NA|14
CASSPSGSHTEAFF
TGTGCCAGCTCACCTTCCGGGAGTCACACTGAAGCTTTCTTT
>TRBV2|TRBJ2-7|TRBD2|NA|16
CASRAMLAGGSYEQYF
TGTGCCAGCAGAGCTATGCTAGCGGGAGGGTCCTACGAGCAGTACTTC
>TRBV27|TRBJ2-2|TRBD2|NA|16
CASTESYSGSGRELFF
TGTGCCAGCACCGAATCTTATAGCGGGAGCGGCCGGGAGCTGTTTTTT
>TRBV9|TRBJ1-1|NA|NA|13
CASSYRGNTEAFF
TGTGCCAGCAGCTATAGGGGTAACACTGAAGCTTTCTTT
>TRBV6-5|TRBJ2-2|NA|NA|14
CASIGGPITGELFF
TGTGCCAGCATAGGTGGGCCTATCACCGGGGAGCTGTTTTTT
>TRBV29-1|TRBJ1-5|TRBD1|NA|12
CSVRQGNQPQHF
TGCAGCGTGAGACAGGGAAATCAGCCCCAGCATTTT
>TRBV11-3|TRBJ2-1|TRBD2|NA|15
CASSSSGLAGSEQFF
TGTGCCAGCAGCTCTTCGGGACTAGCGGGAAGTGAGCAGTTCTTC
>TRBV9|TRBJ1-1|TRBD1|NA|14
CASSLMDRSSEAFF
TGTGCCAGCAGCTTAATGGACAGGTCGTCTGAAGCTTTCTTT
>TRBV27|TRBJ2-7|TRBD1|NA|15
CASGLRQGASYEQYF
TGTGCCAGCGGCTTAAGACAGGGGGCCTCCTACGAGCAGTACTTC
>TRBV3-1/TRBV3-2|TRBJ2-7|NA|NA|14
CASSQGQGTYEQYF
TGTGCCAGCAGCCAAGGGCAGGGGACCTACGAGCAGTACTTC
>TRBV7-9|TRBJ1-2|NA|NA|13
CASTPTSGYGYTF
TGTGCCAGCACCCCTACATCGGGGTACGGCTACACCTTC